In its sample, the clone carrying this T cell receptor (beta chain) was seen many times. Its antigen is currently unknown. The data are from a study of CD8 T cells in ankylosing spondylitis. Study-level points and caveats: A TCR beta motif made of roughly eight highly homologous variants seemed typical of ankylosing spondylitis blood. Several of the motif variants were reported before in synovial fluid and blood from reactive arthritis. Researchers reportedly found disease-linked clones significantly enriched in matched ankylosing spondylitis synovial fluid.

Germline CDR1 is DFQATT and CDR2 is SNEGSKA (reference sequence). V dropped 3 bases and J dropped 6; count of bases not matched to a gene: 4. The CDR3 has 13 amino acids. Using quantitative 5'-RACE with molecular barcodes, the authors made TCR beta libraries. MiXCR, applied by TCRdb to the 5' RACE reads, yields one record per CDR3 protein. The repertoire has about 250,000 distinct CDR3 sequences, 8% to 10% of them found once; the top ten carry around 4.8%. The V gene is TRBV20-1, the J gene TRBJ2-1; 8 bases agree with TRBD2. The clonotype originates from a female donor with ankylosing spondylitis or in good health (not recorded which). The sequenced sample was blood, either unsorted or a sorted T cell fraction (not recorded which). In DNA, the CDR3 is TGCAGTGCTAGTACCGGGACTAGCAATGAGCAGTTCTTC. It translates to CSASTGTSNEQFF.